Presented here are 30 T cell receptor beta chains from one specimen sequenced in a study of blood T cell repertoires in COVID-19. Clones were read by immunoSEQ multiplex PCR, and TCRdb kept only the in-frame ones, dropping some. Seen here are fewer than 500,000 clones, about 80% observed once, and the top ten hold 0.85% to 1.3%. Input material: peripheral blood. Source of these receptors: a human donor with acute or convalescent COVID-19. The donor label of this sample is uncertain.

This CDR3 reads CASSGTGRNGYTF. DNA for the CDR3: TGTGCCAGCAGCGGGACAGGAAGAAATGGCTACACCTTC. The chain joins TRBV7-8 to TRBJ1-2; 8 nucleotides match TRBD1. With 5 bases clipped from V and 6 bases from J, the junction kept 5 bases outside the gene matches. This CDR3 contains 13 residues. Germline-derived CDR1 and CDR2 are SGHVS and FQNEAQ.

This clone was found a few times. The chain links TRBV5-1 to TRBJ2-5, with D possibly TRBD1 on 6 matching bases. This CDR3 is 15 amino acids long. Trimming removed 3 bases at V and 2 bases at J, with 14 bases between. Germline CDR1 is SGHRS and CDR2 is YFSETQ. The CDR3: CASSSRGQLQETQYF. CDR3 sequence (DNA): TGCGCCAGCAGCTCGCGAGGACAGTTACAAGAGACCCAGTACTTC.

CDR3 in amino acids: CASSPRQGMNTEAFF. The CDR3 nucleotides read TGTGCCAGCAGCCCAAGACAGGGCATGAACACTGAAGCTTTCTTT. The genes are TRBV7-9 and TRBJ1-1; 7 bases align to TRBD1. V lost 5 bases and J lost 0; bases outside the gene matches: 6. The CDR3 is made up of 15 amino acids. In germline, CDR1 is SEHNR, CDR2 FQNEAQ (reference sequence).

V and J are TRBV3-1 (or the pseudogene TRBV3-2) and TRBJ2-7; possible D gene TRBD2, 6 bases. Deletions cut 0 bases from V and 4 bases from J, with 13 bases between. This CDR3 spans 15 amino acids. Looked up from germline, CDR1 is LGHDT and CDR2 is YNNKEL (reference sequence). The chain's CDR3 is CASSQDRRESYEQYF. CDR3 DNA: TGTGCCAGCAGCCAAGATAGACGGGAGTCTTACGAGCAGTACTTC.

The gene calls are TRBV15 and TRBJ2-7; D not resolved. V shed 0 bases and J shed 2 bases, with 11 bases lying between them. The length of the CDR3 is 15 residues. Germline CDR1 reads LNHNV; CDR2 reads YYDKDF (reference sequence). The CDR3 sequence: CATSRDMAFTYEQYF. The CDR3 DNA follows: TGTGCCACCAGCAGAGATATGGCATTTACCTACGAGCAGTACTTC.

This clone has just one count. The chain carries TRBV19 and TRBJ1-5; 8 bases align to TRBD1. Germline-derived CDR1 and CDR2 are LNHDA and SQIVND (reference sequence). This CDR3 has 14 amino acids. Trimming removed 7 bases from V and 3 bases from J; junction bases left unmatched: 5. As DNA, the CDR3 is TGTGCCAGTACCTCCAGGGGGCTCAATCAGCCCCAGCATTTT. It translates to CASTSRGLNQPQHF. Filled out from reference TRBV19 and TRBJ1-5, the complete variable domain reads DGGITQSPKYLFRKEGQNVTLSCEQNLNHDAMYWYRQDPGQGLRLIYYSQIVNDFQKGDIAEGYSVSREKKESFPLTVTSAQKNPTAFYLCASTSRGLNQPQHFGDGTRLSIL.

This chain links TRBV6-1 with TRBJ1-1; D is possibly TRBD1 (5 bases). The germline V gene has CDR1 MNHNS and CDR2 SASEGT. V was pared by 3 bases and J by 5 bases, with 13 bases between. This CDR3 region has 14 residues. The chain's CDR3 is CASSDQGGYTEAFF. Written as DNA, the CDR3 is TGTGCCAGCAGTGATCAGGGAGGGTATACTGAAGCTTTCTTT.

Worth noting for this clone: The germline gene is not matched at one end of the junction; a read error may be the cause. V is TRBV5-1 and J is TRBJ1-1; 7 bases are a match to TRBD1. CDR1 SGHRS and CDR2 YFSETQ come from the germline V gene. The CDR3 loop spans 12 amino acids. CDR3 loop: CASSLARGQTLF. CDR3 nucleotide sequence: TGCGCCAGCAGCCTAGCCCGGGGACAGACGTTATTT.

V usage is TRBV2 and J usage is TRBJ2-2; D is perhaps TRBD2 (6 bases). The V gene's germline CDR1 is SNHLY and CDR2 FYNNEI. The CDR3 covers 15 residues. Between the trimmed V and J ends, which lost 0 bases and 7 bases, there was a span of 12 bases. CDR3 coding DNA: TGTGCCAGCAGTGAAGCGCCATTCGGGGGCGGGGAGCTGTTTTTT. This codes for CASSEAPFGGGELFF.

The chain recombines TRBV7-9 with TRBJ1-2; the D gene is possibly TRBD1 (6 bases). Germline V gene sequence: CDR1 SEHNR, CDR2 FQNEAQ (reference sequence). This CDR3 contains 13 residues. The V gene lost 3 bases and the J gene lost 8 bases, with 13 bases spanning the gap. The CDR3 DNA is TGTGCCAGCAGCTTGACAGGCGCGGGCGGCTACACCTTC. It specifies CASSLTGAGGYTF.

Many counts were recorded for this clone. This chain connects TRBV18 to TRBJ2-7; D may be TRBD1 (6 bases). Trimming stripped 4 bases from V and 3 bases from J, with 19 bases between. CDR1 is KGHSH, CDR2 LQKENI, per germline. The length of the CDR3 is 16 residues. The CDR3 loop is CASSLSTGITFYEQYF. Here the CDR3 DNA reads TGTGCCAGCTCACTCTCTACAGGGATCACCTTCTACGAGCAGTACTTC.

As to this clone: In the same sample, other DNA sequences code for this CDR3. The chain uses TRBV6-5 and TRBJ2-3; the match to TRBD2 covers 15 bases. The CDR3 length is 15 residues. The ends lost 6 bases at V and 6 bases at J; junction bases unmatched: 4. Germline loops: CDR1 MNHEY, CDR2 SVGAGI. CDR3 protein: CASSHGLAGGDTQYF. The CDR3 DNA reads as TGTGCCAGCAGCCACGGACTAGCGGGAGGGGATACGCAGTATTTT.

This sequence joins TRBV21-1 and TRBJ1-5; TRBD1 reflects the table's D call only, with no check against the DNA. TRBV21-1 is shown as a pseudogene. The CDR3 consists of 17 residues. CDR3 protein: CASSKSTRDISNQPQHF. CDR3 coding DNA: TGTGCCAGCAGCAAATCAACCCGGGACATTAGCAATCAGCCCCAGCATTTT.

The sample holds a few counts of this clone. The chain links TRBV2 to TRBJ1-2; 7 bases are shared with TRBD1. The CDR3 length is 13 residues. J was trimmed by 3 bases and V by 5 bases; bases with no gene match: 3. The germline V gene encodes CDR1 SNHLY and CDR2 FYNNEI. CDR3 amino acids: CASSNRGDYGYTF. Here the CDR3 DNA reads TGTGCCAGCAGTAACAGGGGTGACTATGGCTACACCTTC.

This chain uses TRBV27 with TRBJ2-1; 8 bases agree with TRBD1. The germline V gene has CDR1 MNHEY and CDR2 SMNVEV (reference sequence). This CDR3 has 15 amino acids. Trimming at V came to 7 bases and at J to 10 bases, leaving 15 bases not matched to a gene. In DNA, the CDR3 is TGTGCCAGCATGTTCTGGACAGGGCGTGATAAGGAGCAGTTCTTC. Amino acid sequence: CASMFWTGRDKEQFF.

On this clone: In the same sample, other DNA sequences code for this CDR3. V usage is TRBV6-5 and J usage is TRBJ1-1, with D unresolved. The germline CDR1 and CDR2 sequences are MNHEY and SVGAGI. Trimming took off 3 bases at V and 1 base at J, with 6 bases between the two ends. This CDR3 region has 13 residues. The CDR3 reads CASSYSKNTEAFF. The CDR3 coding sequence is TGTGCCAGCAGTTATTCCAAGAACACTGAAGCTTTCTTT.

The genes are TRBV19 and TRBJ1-1; the match to TRBD1 covers 8 bases. The germline V gene encodes CDR1 LNHDA and CDR2 SQIVND (reference sequence). The length of the CDR3 is 13 residues. Trimming at V came to 6 bases and at J to 2 bases, leaving 2 bases not matched to a gene. The CDR3 region has the DNA TGTGCCAGTAGCGACAGGGGCAACACTGAAGCTTTCTTT. Translating gives CASSDRGNTEAFF.

V usage is TRBV6-5 and J usage is TRBJ2-5; 12 nucleotides align to TRBD1. Germline CDR1 MNHEY, CDR2 SVGAGI. The CDR3 totals 14 residues. J lost 6 bases, V lost 10 bases, and 9 bases had no gene match. CDR3 residues: CATTEGQGAQTQYF. DNA for the CDR3: TGTGCCACAACTGAGGGACAGGGGGCCCAGACCCAGTACTTC.

The rearrangement uses TRBV6-6 and TRBJ2-2; 13 positions match TRBD2. This CDR3 contains 15 residues. CDR1 is MNHNY, CDR2 SVGAGI, per germline (reference sequence). Losses at the gene ends were 6 bases for V and 6 bases for J; bases not matched to a gene: 4. CDR3 loop: CASRAGTSGAGELFF. The CDR3 coding sequence is TGTGCCAGCAGGGCCGGGACTAGCGGGGCCGGGGAGCTGTTTTTT.

The chain recombines TRBV18 with TRBJ2-1; 12 bases fit TRBD2. Germline V gives CDR1 KGHSH, CDR2 LQKENI. CDR3 length: 15 amino acids. After removal of 1 base from V and 6 bases from J, the junction contained 1 base not matched to a gene. For the CDR3, the DNA is TGTGCCAGCTCACCACAACTAGCGGGAGGCAATGAGCAGTTCTTC. Residues: CASSPQLAGGNEQFF.

This chain connects TRBV19 to TRBJ2-3; D may be TRBD2 (5 bases). The CDR3 extends over 14 amino acids. The germline V gene has CDR1 LNHDA and CDR2 SQIVND (reference sequence). Trimming removed 3 bases from V and 8 bases from J, with 15 bases in between. The CDR3 sequence is CASSISWNGGTQYF. The CDR3 region has the DNA TGTGCCAGTAGTATTTCGTGGAACGGAGGTACGCAGTATTTT.

V is TRBV18 and J is TRBJ1-2, with 7 bases that match TRBD1. Looked up from germline, CDR1 is KGHSH and CDR2 is LQKENI. CDR3 length: 14 amino acids. V gave up 2 bases and J gave up 8 bases; unmatched junction bases: 8. CDR3 DNA: TGTGCCAGCTCACCAGGTTTACAGGGGATCGGCTACACCTTC. Its translation is CASSPGLQGIGYTF.

The chain links TRBV29-1 to TRBJ2-6; 11 nucleotides align to TRBD1. This CDR3 contains 17 residues. From germline, CDR1 is SQVTM and CDR2 ANQGSEA. J lost 2 bases, V lost 7 bases, and 10 bases had no gene match. In DNA form, the CDR3 reads TGCAGCGCTGGGGATGGGACAGGGGGTCCTGGGGCCAACGTCCTGACTTTC. Protein: CSAGDGTGGPGANVLTF.

This rearrangement joins TRBV3-1 (or the pseudogene TRBV3-2) to TRBJ1-5, with TRBD1 matching over 8 bases. The CDR3 has 14 residues. V shed 4 bases, J shed 5 bases, and the junction held 4 bases outside the gene matches. Germline V gene data show CDR1 as LGHDT and CDR2 as YNNKEL (reference sequence). CDR3 coding DNA: TGTGCCAGCAGCCCGGGACAGGAGTATCAGCCCCAGCATTTT. Translated: CASSPGQEYQPQHF.

The V call is TRBV7-2, the J call TRBJ2-2, with 11 bases that match TRBD1. The CDR3 consists of 16 residues. From germline, CDR1 is SGHTA and CDR2 FQGNSA. V shed 4 bases, J shed 9 bases, and the junction held 10 bases outside the gene matches. CDR3 nucleotide sequence: TGTGCCAGCAGCTGGGGACAGGGGGTCACACAGAGGGAGCTGTTTTTT. The encoded protein is CASSWGQGVTQRELFF.

There are a few counts of this clone. The chain carries TRBV30 and TRBJ2-6, with D hard to call. The CDR3 contains 15 residues. In germline, CDR1 is GTSNPN, CDR2 SVGIG (reference sequence). Trimming left V 0 bases short and J 4 bases short, with 10 bases between. The CDR3: CAWSVDGYGANVLTF. The CDR3, as DNA: TGTGCCTGGAGTGTAGACGGGTACGGGGCCAACGTCCTGACTTTC.

The rearrangement uses TRBV18 and TRBJ1-6, with D tentatively TRBD1 (6 bases). V lost 6 bases to trimming and J lost 6 bases, with 12 bases between them. Germline values: CDR1 KGHSH, CDR2 LQKENI. CDR3 length: 14 amino acids. The CDR3 DNA reads TGTGCCAGCTCCCAAGACAGGCTTAATTCACCCCTCCACTTT. It is translated as CASSQDRLNSPLHF.

The chain couples TRBV6-1 to TRBJ1-1, with TRBD1 matching over 9 bases. CDR1 and CDR2 from the germline V gene are MNHNS and SASEGT. The CDR3 runs to 14 residues. With V trimmed by 3 bases and J by 7 bases, 6 bases remained unmatched. Written as DNA, the CDR3 is TGTGCCAGCAGTGAGTTTTCGGGACAGGGTGAAGCTTTCTTT. Translation: CASSEFSGQGEAFF.

This chain connects TRBV7-2 to TRBJ2-1, with 7 positions matching TRBD2. The CDR3 is 16 residues long. Germline V gene data show CDR1 as SGHTA and CDR2 as FQGNSA. J was trimmed by 1 base and V by 5 bases; bases with no gene match: 8. The CDR3 region is CASSPAGLSSYNEQFF. CDR3 nucleotide sequence: TGTGCCAGCAGCCCCGCGGGACTATCTTCCTACAATGAGCAGTTCTTC.

The chain recombines TRBV27 with TRBJ1-6; D remains unclear. The CDR3 loop spans 14 amino acids. Germline V lookup: CDR1 MNHEY, CDR2 SMNVEV (reference sequence). Trimming left V 6 bases short and J 5 bases short, with 11 bases between. The CDR3 loop reads CASSRRVNNSPLHF. As DNA, the CDR3 is TGTGCCAGCAGCCGACGGGTAAATAATTCACCCCTCCACTTT.